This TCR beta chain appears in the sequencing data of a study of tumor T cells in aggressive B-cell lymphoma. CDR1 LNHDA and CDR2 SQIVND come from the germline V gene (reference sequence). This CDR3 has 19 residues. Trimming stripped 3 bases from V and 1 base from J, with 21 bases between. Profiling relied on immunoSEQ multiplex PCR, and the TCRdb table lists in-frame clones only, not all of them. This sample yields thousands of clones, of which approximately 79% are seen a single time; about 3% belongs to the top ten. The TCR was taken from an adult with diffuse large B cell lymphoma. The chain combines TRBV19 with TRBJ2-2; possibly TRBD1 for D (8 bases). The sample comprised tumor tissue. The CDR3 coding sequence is TGTGCCAGTAGTATGGGGGGGGCTCCGGGACAGGAGAACACCGGGGAGCTGTTTTTT. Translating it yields CASSMGGAPGQENTGELFF.